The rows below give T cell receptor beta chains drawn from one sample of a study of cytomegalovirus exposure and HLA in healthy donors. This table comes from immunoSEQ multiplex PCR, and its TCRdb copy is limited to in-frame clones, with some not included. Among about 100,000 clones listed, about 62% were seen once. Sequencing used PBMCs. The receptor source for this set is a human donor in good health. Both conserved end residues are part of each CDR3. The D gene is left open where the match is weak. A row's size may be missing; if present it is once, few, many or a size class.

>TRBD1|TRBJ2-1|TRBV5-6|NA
TGTGCCAGCCTGCAGGGGGTACATGAGCAGTTCTTC
CASLQGVHEQFF
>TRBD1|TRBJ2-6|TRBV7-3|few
TGTGCCAGCAGCTTATCGCAGGGGGCGGGCTCTGGGGCCAACGTCCTGACTTTC
CASSLSQGAGSGANVLTF
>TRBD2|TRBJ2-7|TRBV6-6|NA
TGTGCCAGCTCCGGGGGGTACGAGCAGTACTTC
CASSGGYEQYF
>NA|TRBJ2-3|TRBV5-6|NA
TGTGCCAGCAGCTCCCACGTTAGCGGTCTCACAGATACGCAGTATTTT
CASSSHVSGLTDTQYF
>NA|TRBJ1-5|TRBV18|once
TGTGCCAGCTCACGGGGGGGCTTGCTTCAGCCCCAGCATTTT
CASSRGGLLQPQHF
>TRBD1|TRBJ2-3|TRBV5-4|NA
TGTGCCAGCAGCTTTAGCCTCGGGACAGGTTCGGTAGATACGCAGTATTTT
CASSFSLGTGSVDTQYF
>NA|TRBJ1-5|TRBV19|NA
TGTGCCAGTAGGACAACAGGGACCTCTGTTTTAAACAATCAGCCCCAGCATTTT
CASRTTGTSVLNNQPQHF
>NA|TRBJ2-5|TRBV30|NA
TGTGCCTGGAGTGTAAGGCGAGGGCCCCAGTACTTC
CAWSVRRGPQYF
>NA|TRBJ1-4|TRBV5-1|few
TGCGCCAGCAGCACGGACAGAAGTAATGAAAAACTGTTTTTT
CASSTDRSNEKLFF
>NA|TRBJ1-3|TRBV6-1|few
TGTGCCAGCAGTGAAGAAGCGGGGACTGGAAACACCATATATTTT
CASSEEAGTGNTIYF
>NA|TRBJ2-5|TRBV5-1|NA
TGCGCCAGCAGCTTGGCGGCAGGCGAGACCCAGTACTTC
CASSLAAGETQYF
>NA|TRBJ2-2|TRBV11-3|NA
TGTGCCAGCAGCTTAGACAGTAACACCGGGGAGCTGTTTTTT
CASSLDSNTGELFF
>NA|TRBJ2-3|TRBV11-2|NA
TGTGCCAGCAGCTTAACGGCAGGGGGGACAGATACGCAGTATTTT
CASSLTAGGTDTQYF
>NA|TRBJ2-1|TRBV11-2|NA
TGTGCCAGCAGCTTAGTAGGACTTAACAATGAGCAGTTCTTC
CASSLVGLNNEQFF
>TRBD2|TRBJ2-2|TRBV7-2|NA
TGTGCCAGCAGCTCCCGGACTAGCGGGATCACCGGGGAGCTGTTTTTT
CASSSRTSGITGELFF
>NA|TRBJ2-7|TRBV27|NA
TGTGCCAGCAGTTTATATGACAGGAGTATCTACGAGCAGTACTTC
CASSLYDRSIYEQYF
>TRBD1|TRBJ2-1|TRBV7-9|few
TGTGCCAGCACCACGGGGACAGGATCGGCCAACAATGAGCAGTTCTTC
CASTTGTGSANNEQFF
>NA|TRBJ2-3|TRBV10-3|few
TGTGCCATCAGTGATAGTCCCACTAGCACAGATACGCAGTATTTT
CAISDSPTSTDTQYF
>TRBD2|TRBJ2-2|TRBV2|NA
TGTGCCAGCATGTGGACTAGCGGGGGCACCGGGGAGCTGTTTTTT
CASMWTSGGTGELFF
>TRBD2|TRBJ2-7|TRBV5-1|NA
TGCGCCAGCAGACTAGCGGGAGCAGGTGAGCAGTACTTC
CASRLAGAGEQYF
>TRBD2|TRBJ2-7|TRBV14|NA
TGTGCCAGCAGCCCTGGACTAGCGGTCTCCTACGAGCAGTACTTC
CASSPGLAVSYEQYF
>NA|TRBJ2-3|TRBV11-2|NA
TGTGCCAGCAGCTTAGGAGGAGGGAAAATGCAGTATTTT
CASSLGGGKMQYF
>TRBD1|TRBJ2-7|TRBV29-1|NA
TGCAGCGTTGGGGGACAGGCCTACGAGCAGTACTTC
CSVGGQAYEQYF
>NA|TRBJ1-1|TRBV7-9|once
TGTGCCAGCAGCGACCAGACCCGGGAGGGCGGGGTCACTGAAGCTTTCTTT
CASSDQTREGGVTEAFF
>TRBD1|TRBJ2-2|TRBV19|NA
TGTGCCAGTAGTAAACAGGGGGCCGTCGGGGAGCTGTTTTTT
CASSKQGAVGELFF
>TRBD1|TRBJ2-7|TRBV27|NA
TGTGCCAGCAGTCCGACGGGGACAGTCCAACCTAGCTACTTC
CASSPTGTVQPSYF
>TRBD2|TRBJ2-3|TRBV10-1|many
TGCGCCAGCACTCCCGGGACTAGCGACACAGATACGCAGTATTTT
CASTPGTSDTDTQYF
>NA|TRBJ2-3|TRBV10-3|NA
TGTGCCATCAGTGATGCCCAGGGCCCGGATACGCAGTATTTT
CAISDAQGPDTQYF
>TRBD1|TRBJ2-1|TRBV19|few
TGTGCCAGTAGTGCGCGACAGGGGGCGTTTGTATATGAGCAGTTCTTC
CASSARQGAFVYEQFF
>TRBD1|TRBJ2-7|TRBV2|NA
TGTGCCAGCAGTGAATTCACAGGGGAATACTTCTACGAGCAGTACTTC
CASSEFTGEYFYEQYF
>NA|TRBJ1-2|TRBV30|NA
TGTGCCTGGAGTAGAGGACAGAACTATGGCTACACCTTC
CAWSRGQNYGYTF
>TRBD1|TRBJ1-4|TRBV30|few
TGTGCCTGGAGCGTCCGGACAGGGAGGGAAAAACTGTTTTTT
CAWSVRTGREKLFF
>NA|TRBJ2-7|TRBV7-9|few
TGTGCCAGCAGCCGAGGGGTGGGGGGTCGGGAGTACGAGCAGTACTTC
CASSRGVGGREYEQYF
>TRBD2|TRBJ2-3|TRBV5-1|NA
TGCGCCAGCAGCCCCAGACTAGCGGGAGGGCCTGGTGATACGCAGTATTTT
CASSPRLAGGPGDTQYF
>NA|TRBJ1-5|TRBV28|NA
TGTGCCAGCAGTTTAGAGATCTATAGCAATCAGCCCCAGCATTTT
CASSLEIYSNQPQHF
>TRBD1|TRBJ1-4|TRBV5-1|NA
TGCGCCAGCAGCCGAAACAGGGGCGAGAATGAAAAACTGTTTTTT
CASSRNRGENEKLFF